This T cell receptor beta chain was recorded in a study of T-cell memory formation after mild COVID-19. The overall study: Among the donors, TCR clusters were largely specific to each donor.

The authors produced TCR alpha and TCR beta cDNA libraries with sample barcodes and UMIs by 5'RACE using constant-segment primers. Via MiXCR, TCRdb re-called the 5' RACE reads, giving one row per CDR3 protein. Of about 170,000 distinct CDR3 sequences in the sample, 10% to 15% were seen once. V trimming: 5 bases; J trimming: 5 bases; junction bases outside the gene matches: 4. This CDR3 has 14 amino acids. Germline-derived CDR1 and CDR2 are SGHDT and YYEEEE. This clonotype has only a few counts. The antigen is undetermined. Regarding the study as a whole: Whereas later expanders leaned CD4+, clones contracting day 15 to 85 showed a balanced CD4/CD8 makeup. The appearance of some responding clones in pre-infection memory suggested that cross-reactive memory joined.

This TCR was recovered from a young man who had mild COVID-19 (a few samples of this study predate the infection). Cell type and time point are not known. This chain connects TRBV5-6 to TRBJ2-3, with 11 positions matching TRBD1. The sequenced sample consisted of PBMCs or a T cell subset sorted from them (not recorded which). The CDR3 nucleotides are TGTGCCAGCAGACCCGGGACAGGGGGAGATACGCAGTATTTT. This translates into CASRPGTGGDTQYF.